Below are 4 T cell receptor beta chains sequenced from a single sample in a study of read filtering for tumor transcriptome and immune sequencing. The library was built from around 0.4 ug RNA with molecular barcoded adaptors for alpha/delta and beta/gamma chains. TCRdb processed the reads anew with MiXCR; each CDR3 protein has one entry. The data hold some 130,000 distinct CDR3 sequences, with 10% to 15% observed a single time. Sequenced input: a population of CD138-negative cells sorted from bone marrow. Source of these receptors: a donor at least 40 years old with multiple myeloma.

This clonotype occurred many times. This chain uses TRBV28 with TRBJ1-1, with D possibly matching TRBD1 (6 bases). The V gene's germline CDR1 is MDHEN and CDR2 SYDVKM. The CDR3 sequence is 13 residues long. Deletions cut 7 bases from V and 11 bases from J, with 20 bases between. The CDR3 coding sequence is TGTGCCAGCACAGTCCCGGGACACCTTCGGGCTTTCTTT. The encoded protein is CASTVPGHLRAFF.

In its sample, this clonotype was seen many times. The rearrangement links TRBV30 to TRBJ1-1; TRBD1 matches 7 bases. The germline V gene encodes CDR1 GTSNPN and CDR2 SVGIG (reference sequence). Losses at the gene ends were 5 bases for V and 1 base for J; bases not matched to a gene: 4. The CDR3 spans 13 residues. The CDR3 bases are TGTGCCTGGGAAGACAGGGCGAACACTGAAGCTTTCTTT. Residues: CAWEDRANTEAFF.

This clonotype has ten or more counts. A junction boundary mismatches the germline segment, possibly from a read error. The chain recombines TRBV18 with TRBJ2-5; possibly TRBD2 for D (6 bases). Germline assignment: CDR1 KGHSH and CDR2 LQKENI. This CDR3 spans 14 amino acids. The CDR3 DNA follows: TGTGCCAGCTCACCGGGACTCGACCAAGAGACTCAGTACTTC. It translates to CASSPGLDQETQYF.

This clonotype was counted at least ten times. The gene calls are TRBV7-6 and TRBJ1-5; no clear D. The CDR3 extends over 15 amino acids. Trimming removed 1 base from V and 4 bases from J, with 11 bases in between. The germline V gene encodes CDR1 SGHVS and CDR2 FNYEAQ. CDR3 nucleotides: TGTGCCAGCAGCTTAGAGTACAGCCAGAATCAGCCCCAGCATTTT. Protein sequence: CASSLEYSQNQPQHF.